The TCR beta chain described here comes from a study of spatial heterogeneity in lung cancer. Time point defined: sample taken at primary tumor resection. Unsorted tumor, nontumor lung tissue or cryopreserved PBMC supplied the whole RNA. The CDR3 is 15 amino acids. Germline V gene sequence: CDR1 SGHTA, CDR2 FQGNSA. With 1 base removed from V and 4 bases from J, the gap between germline ends came to 13 bases. This clonotype has a count of ten or more. MiXCR, run by TCRdb on the 5' RACE reads, gives a single entry per CDR3 protein. The data show tens of thousands of distinct CDR3 sequences, 4.6% seen once.

This TCR was recovered from a male donor with early-stage non-small cell lung cancer. The input for sequencing was PBMCs, taken at surgery. The chain employs TRBV7-2 and TRBJ1-2; no clear D. CDR3 bases: TGTGCCAGCAGCTTAGGTTCAGGCTCGCTCTATGGCTACACCTTC. It translates to CASSLGSGSLYGYTF.